What follows are 32 T cell receptor beta chains derived from one specimen sequenced in a study of beta chain features in type 1 diabetes. Regarding the study as a whole: Across all four CD4+ subsets, people with type 1 diabetes showed modestly shorter TCRB CDR3s.

Their cognate antigens are unknown. The entirety of the isolated RNA underwent reverse transcription, so expressed TCRB transcripts were sequenced. Generated by immunoSEQ multiplex PCR, the TCRdb table keeps only in-frame clones and is missing some. The data show approximately 600,000 clones, with roughly 12% seen just once and around 0.12% held by the top ten. Sequencing was performed on naive CD4+ T cells from blood. The receptors stem from a man aged 25-45 years with type 1 diabetes.

This sequence joins TRBV5-1 and TRBJ1-3, with D hard to call. The germline gives CDR1 SGHRS, CDR2 YFSETQ. The CDR3 runs to 14 residues. The V and J ends lost 2 bases and 0 bases respectively, with 6 bases between them. The CDR3, as DNA: TGCGCCAGCAGCTTCGGCAGCTCTGGAAACACCATATATTTT. Translating it yields CASSFGSSGNTIYF.

V and J are TRBV2 and TRBJ2-7; 8 nucleotides agree with TRBD1. Germline V CDR1 and CDR2: SNHLY, FYNNEI. This CDR3 is built from 13 residues. V lost 5 bases to trimming and J lost 3 bases; unmatched junction nucleotides: 3. The CDR3: CASSMGQDYEQYF. The CDR3 DNA reads TGTGCCAGCAGTATGGGACAGGACTACGAGCAGTACTTC.

This clone was counted between two and nine times. The gene calls are TRBV10-2 and TRBJ1-5; 9 nucleotides align to TRBD1. The germline gives CDR1 WSHSY, CDR2 SAAADI. V trimming: 6 bases; J trimming: 0 bases; junction bases outside the gene matches: 3. The CDR3 sequence is 15 residues long. CDR3 bases: TGCGCCAGCAGAGACAGGGGGGATAGCAATCAGCCCCAGCATTTT. It encodes CASRDRGDSNQPQHF.

V and J are TRBV11-2 and TRBJ1-5, with D tentatively TRBD1 (6 bases). Per germline, CDR1 SGHAT and CDR2 FQNNGV. Trimming removed 5 bases from V and 7 bases from J, with 12 bases in between. This CDR3 is built from 13 residues. CDR3 coding DNA: TGTGCCAGCAGCGCAGGGGTCAGCCAGCCCCAGCATTTT. Protein sequence: CASSAGVSQPQHF. Combining the CDR3 with reference TRBV11-2 and TRBJ1-5 gives the whole variable domain EAGVAQSPRYKIIEKRQSVAFWCNPISGHATLYWYQQILGQGPKLLIQFQNNGVVDDSQLPKDRFSAERLKGVDSTLKIQPAKLEDSAVYLCASSAGVSQPQHFGDGTRLSIL.

The sample holds a few counts of this clone. This rearrangement joins TRBV2 to TRBJ2-7; tentative D call: TRBD1 (5 bases). Germline-derived CDR1 and CDR2 are SNHLY and FYNNEI. The CDR3 runs 12 residues. V was cut by 6 bases and J by 0 bases, with 6 bases left in between. The chain's CDR3 is CASRDNSYEQYF. The CDR3 DNA reads as TGTGCCAGCAGGGACAACTCCTACGAGCAGTACTTC.

In this sample, this clone turned up a few times. The chain links TRBV11-2 to TRBJ2-3; D remains ambiguous. The CDR3 loop spans 16 amino acids. Trimming removed 0 bases from V and 0 bases from J, with 10 bases in between. CDR1 is SGHAT and CDR2 is FQNNGV in the germline V gene. The CDR3 DNA follows: TGTGCCAGCAGCTTAGATCGAACCCCTAGCACAGATACGCAGTATTTT. Protein sequence: CASSLDRTPSTDTQYF.

This chain links TRBV30 with TRBJ1-5; D ambiguous. Germline lookup yields CDR1 GTSNPN and CDR2 SVGIG (reference sequence). There are 13 residues in the CDR3. The V end was cut by 2 bases, the J end by 7 bases, with 12 bases between. DNA for the CDR3: TGTGCCTGGAGTCCAACTAGCTCCCAGCCCCAGCATTTT. Protein product: CAWSPTSSQPQHF.

This clone was seen a few times. This chain connects TRBV4-3 to TRBJ1-2; 7 bases map to TRBD1. Germline CDR1 and CDR2: LGHNA and YSLEER. The length of the CDR3 is 14 residues. Germline trimming cut 2 bases from V and 2 bases from J; bases unmatched to any gene: 2. The CDR3 DNA reads as TGCGCCAGCAGCCAACCGGACAGGAACTATGGCTACACCTTC. Its translation: CASSQPDRNYGYTF.

This clone was picked up a small number of times. CDR3 sequence: CASSLSPRVFYEQYF. DNA for the CDR3: TGTGCCAGCAGCTTAAGTCCAAGGGTTTTCTACGAGCAGTACTTC. This sequence joins TRBV11-2 and TRBJ2-7, with D unclear. CDR3 length equals 15 residues. CDR1 is SGHAT, CDR2 FQNNGV, per germline. The V gene lost 2 bases and the J gene lost 3 bases, with 14 bases spanning the gap. The full variable domain, in which reference TRBV11-2 and TRBJ2-7 provide the parts outside the CDR3, is EAGVAQSPRYKIIEKRQSVAFWCNPISGHATLYWYQQILGQGPKLLIQFQNNGVVDDSQLPKDRFSAERLKGVDSTLKIQPAKLEDSAVYLCASSLSPRVFYEQYFGPGTRLTVT.

This clone showed up just a few times. The genes are TRBV7-2 and TRBJ2-5, with D perhaps TRBD1 (6 bases). The CDR3 sequence is 16 residues long. V dropped 6 bases and J dropped 2 bases, with 19 bases sitting between them. CDR1 SGHTA and CDR2 FQGNSA come from the germline V gene. CDR3 coding DNA: TGTGCCAGCAGGCGCCTCTCGACAGGCCTACAAGAGACCCAGTACTTC. Encoded protein: CASRRLSTGLQETQYF.

V gene TRBV7-9 combines with J gene TRBJ2-7; D is unclear. The CDR3 has 11 residues. Trimming pared 3 bases from V and 5 bases from J, leaving 5 bases between. CDR1 is SEHNR, CDR2 FQNEAQ, per germline (reference sequence). The CDR3 DNA reads TGTGCCAGCAGCTTTGAGGACGAGCAGTACTTC. It encodes CASSFEDEQYF.

This clone has more than one count but fewer than ten. Written as DNA, the CDR3 is TGTGCCAGCAGCGTAAGGTACGGAACACCCACCTACGAGCAGTACTTC. Its translation: CASSVRYGTPTYEQYF. The chain carries TRBV9 and TRBJ2-7; no firm D call. The CDR3 length is 16 residues. The V end was cut by 1 base, the J end by 2 bases, with 16 bases between. Germline CDR1 reads SGDLS; CDR2 reads YYNGEE.

This clone was seen only a few times. This chain connects TRBV10-3 to TRBJ1-6; D remains ambiguous. The germline V and J ends were trimmed by 3 bases and 8 bases, with 11 bases remaining between them. Germline loops: CDR1 ENHRY, CDR2 SYGVKD. This CDR3 comprises 14 residues. The CDR3 region has the DNA TGTGCCATCAGTGATCGGCCCGGAGATTCACCCCTCCACTTT. This codes for CAISDRPGDSPLHF.

The chain links TRBV4-3 to TRBJ2-2; TRBD2 is a possible D gene (6 bases). The length of the CDR3 is 16 residues. CDR1 LGHNA and CDR2 YSLEER come from the germline V gene. V was clipped by 0 bases and J by 1 base, with 9 bases between them. The CDR3 region is CASSQEGSGNTGELFF. Written as DNA, the CDR3 is TGCGCCAGCAGCCAAGAAGGTAGCGGGAACACCGGGGAGCTGTTTTTT.

This clone was seen more than once but under ten times. The CDR3 nucleotides read TGTGCCAGCACCCGGGGGGGGCTGTATGGCTACACCTTC. This codes for CASTRGGLYGYTF. This chain connects TRBV6-5 to TRBJ1-2, with a tentative D call TRBD1 (6 bases). V dropped 7 bases and J dropped 5 bases, with 14 bases sitting between them. The CDR3 sequence is 13 residues long. In germline, CDR1 is MNHEY, CDR2 SVGAGI.

The chain couples TRBV29-1 to TRBJ2-1; 9 nucleotides line up with TRBD2. Germline V gene data show CDR1 as SQVTM and CDR2 as ANQGSEA. V dropped 4 bases and J dropped 10; count of bases not matched to a gene: 5. This CDR3 spans 12 amino acids. The CDR3 loop reads CSVGLLAGEQFF. DNA for the CDR3: TGCAGCGTTGGTTTGCTAGCGGGGGAGCAGTTCTTC.

The chain employs TRBV7-3 and TRBJ2-3, with D possibly matching TRBD1 (5 bases). The CDR3 extends over 14 amino acids. CDR1 is SGHTA, CDR2 FQGTGA, per germline. The V end was cut by 5 bases, the J end by 0 bases, with 9 bases between. DNA for the CDR3: TGTGCCAGCAGCCCAGGGTGGAGCACAGATACGCAGTATTTT. Its translation: CASSPGWSTDTQYF.

This clone was seen a handful of times. V gene TRBV28 combines with J gene TRBJ1-2; TRBD1 is a possible D gene (6 bases). From germline, CDR1 is MDHEN and CDR2 SYDVKM. Trimming took 2 bases from V and 4 from J, leaving 14 bases between them. The CDR3 sequence is 15 residues long. The CDR3 coding sequence is TGTGCCAGCAGTTTACAGGGGAATGGTGGCTATGGCTACACCTTC. Translated, it gives CASSLQGNGGYGYTF.

The chain employs TRBV19 and TRBJ2-1, with D perhaps matching TRBD1 or TRBD2 (5 bases each). The CDR3 covers 14 residues. Trimming pared 6 bases from V and 3 bases from J, leaving 12 bases between. Germline V CDR1 and CDR2: LNHDA, SQIVND (reference sequence). In DNA, the CDR3 is TGTGCCAGTAGCCCGGGGCAGAGCTACAATGAGCAGTTCTTC. Protein product: CASSPGQSYNEQFF.

This clone was recorded a few times. The chain couples TRBV14 to TRBJ2-7; D remains ambiguous. V was trimmed by 0 bases and J by 5 bases, leaving 5 bases between them. The CDR3 has 12 residues. Germline CDR1 and CDR2: SGHDN and FVKESK. CDR3 in DNA: TGTGCCAGCAGCCAAGATCAGCACGAGCAGTACTTC. Amino acid sequence: CASSQDQHEQYF.

The chain is built from TRBV5-1 and TRBJ2-4, with D possibly matching TRBD1 (5 bases). The CDR3 consists of 15 residues. Between the trimmed V and J ends, which lost 6 bases and 3 bases, there was a span of 16 bases. Germline assignment: CDR1 SGHRS and CDR2 YFSETQ. The chain's CDR3 is CASTPTGDLKNIQYF. CDR3 DNA sequence: TGCGCCAGCACCCCCACAGGTGACCTCAAAAACATTCAGTACTTC.

The chain recombines TRBV27 with TRBJ1-4; TRBD1 matches at 7 bases. The CDR3 loop spans 17 amino acids. The V segment lost 0 bases and the J segment 3 bases; nucleotides outside the gene matches: 7. In germline, CDR1 is MNHEY, CDR2 SMNVEV (reference sequence). The CDR3 loop is CASSLSARGQANEKLFF. The CDR3 nucleotides are TGTGCCAGCAGTTTATCAGCGAGGGGGCAGGCTAATGAAAAACTGTTTTTT.

This clone was found a few times. The V and J genes are TRBV19 and TRBJ2-1, with 7 bases aligning to TRBD2. Unmatched junction bases numbered 5, after V lost 4 bases and J lost 2 bases. This CDR3 region has 15 residues. Germline CDR1 reads LNHDA; CDR2 reads SQIVND (reference sequence). CDR3 in amino acids: CASSTTSETYNEQFF. The CDR3 nucleotides are TGTGCCAGTAGTACTACTAGCGAAACCTACAATGAGCAGTTCTTC.

This clone occurred a few times. This chain links TRBV11-2 with TRBJ2-2; unclear D gene. CDR3 size: 13 residues. CDR1 SGHAT and CDR2 FQNNGV come from the germline V gene. V was cut by 1 base and J by 5 bases, with 5 bases left in between. The CDR3 here is CASSLGGTGELFF. As DNA, the CDR3 is TGTGCCAGCAGCTTAGGTGGAACCGGGGAGCTGTTTTTT.

In its sample, this clone was seen a few times. The chain joins TRBV6-6 to TRBJ2-1; D remains unclear. V dropped 5 bases and J dropped 5 bases, with 16 bases sitting between them. The CDR3 loop spans 15 amino acids. Germline V gene data show CDR1 as MNHNY and CDR2 as SVGAGI (reference sequence). The CDR3 coding sequence is TGTGCCAGCAGTGTTCCGGGTTTTGATGACAATGAGCAGTTCTTC. Its protein product is CASSVPGFDDNEQFF.

This clone was observed a few times. The chain links TRBV13 to TRBJ2-4, with D unresolved. The CDR3 is made up of 12 amino acids. Germline loops: CDR1 PRHDT, CDR2 FYEKMQ (reference sequence). V lost 1 base to trimming and J lost 2 bases, with 0 bases between them. In nucleotides, the CDR3 is TGTGCCAGCAGCTTAGCCAAAAACATTCAGTACTTC. It encodes CASSLAKNIQYF. Drawing the rest from reference TRBV13 and TRBJ2-4, the complete variable domain is AAGVIQSPRHLIKEKRETATLKCYPIPRHDTVYWYQQGPGQDPQFLISFYEKMQSDKGSIPDRFSAQQFSDYHSELNMSSLELGDSALYFCASSLAKNIQYFGAGTRLSVL.

This clone was found a few times. The gene calls are TRBV19 and TRBJ1-3, with a weak D call TRBD1 (5 bases). There are 13 residues in the CDR3. The V end was cut by 6 bases, the J end by 8 bases, with 14 bases between. Per germline, CDR1 LNHDA and CDR2 SQIVND (reference sequence). CDR3 in DNA: TGTGCCAGTAGCGGGACTCACGGTGACACCATATATTTT. This translates into CASSGTHGDTIYF.

This chain joins TRBV14 and TRBJ1-1; 8 bases are shared with TRBD1. V lost 4 bases and J lost 4; bases outside the gene matches: 14. The CDR3 is made up of 17 amino acids. Looked up from germline, CDR1 is SGHDN and CDR2 is FVKESK. The CDR3 here is CASSRPTGTGKSTEAFF. As DNA, the CDR3 is TGTGCCAGCAGCCGACCAACCGGGACAGGTAAAAGCACTGAAGCTTTCTTT.

The genes are TRBV28 and TRBJ1-2, with 8 bases matching TRBD1. CDR1 and CDR2 (germline): MDHEN, SYDVKM. The junction had 10 bases not matched to a gene; V was cut back by 2 bases and J by 8 bases. This CDR3 contains 15 residues. The CDR3 region has the DNA TGTGCCAGCAGTTTAACGACAGGGACAGGCGGAGGCTACACCTTC. It is translated as CASSLTTGTGGGYTF.

The table lists this clone with a count of one. The rearrangement uses TRBV4-1 and TRBJ2-7; D is uncertain. CDR3 length: 15 residues. Per the germline V gene, CDR1 is MGHRA and CDR2 is YSYEKL. Trimming took off 1 base at V and 5 bases at J, with 15 bases between the two ends. As DNA, the CDR3 is TGCGCCAGCAGCCAAGGGGTATTGGTCACCCACGAGCAGTACTTC. This encodes CASSQGVLVTHEQYF.

Of note for this clone: Different DNA sequences within this sample yield the same CDR3. V usage is TRBV6-5 and J usage is TRBJ2-7, with 8 bases matching TRBD1. Per the germline V gene, CDR1 is MNHEY and CDR2 is SVGAGI. The CDR3 runs 14 residues. The V segment lost 6 bases and the J segment 2 bases; nucleotides outside the gene matches: 6. CDR3 protein: CASSSTGATYEQYF. The CDR3 nucleotides are TGTGCCAGCAGCTCGACAGGGGCTACCTACGAGCAGTACTTC.

This clone was found a few times. The chain recombines TRBV6-1 with TRBJ1-1; D is unresolved. CDR1 and CDR2 from the germline V gene are MNHNS and SASEGT. Trimming left V 2 bases short and J 0 bases short, with 4 bases between. This CDR3 spans 13 amino acids. The CDR3 sequence: CASSEKMNTEAFF. CDR3 coding DNA: TGTGCCAGCAGTGAAAAAATGAACACTGAAGCTTTCTTT.